The 30 T cell receptor beta chains below were found in one sample sequenced in a study of CD8+ T cells in alopecia areata. RNA, once extracted, was reverse transcribed into cDNA for use as the sequencing template. The assay was immunoSEQ multiplex PCR, and TCRdb's table has in-frame clones only and misses some. This sample has 200,000 to 250,000 clones; around two fifths occur once, and the top ten carry 0.48%. Treatment indicated: oral pan-JAK inhibitor, 5-10 mg twice daily. Here the sequenced sample was CD4+ T cells sorted from blood, taken between weeks 30 and 35, from a patient treated with tofacitinib. The receptors were sampled from a human donor with alopecia areata.

A single count supports this clone. V gene TRBV6-5 combines with J gene TRBJ2-1; 11 nucleotides match TRBD2. This CDR3 spans 15 amino acids. Germline-derived CDR1 and CDR2 are MNHEY and SVGAGI. Trimming removed 3 bases from V and 6 bases from J; junction bases left unmatched: 4. CDR3: CASSYPGTSGNEQFF. The CDR3, as DNA: TGTGCCAGCAGTTATCCCGGGACTAGCGGCAATGAGCAGTTCTTC.

Ten or more counts support this clone. The V gene is TRBV7-9, the J gene TRBJ2-2, with TRBD1 matching 12 bases. The J segment lost 6 bases and the V segment lost 5 bases, leaving 10 bases of the junction unmatched. Germline V gives CDR1 SEHNR, CDR2 FQNEAQ (reference sequence). This CDR3 is built from 17 residues. CDR3 loop: CASSPPRDRGRAGELFF. The CDR3, as DNA: TGTGCCAGCAGCCCACCGCGGGACAGGGGGCGAGCCGGGGAGCTGTTTTTT.

The V and J genes are TRBV9 and TRBJ1-2; D is undetermined. This CDR3 has 14 amino acids. Looked up from germline, CDR1 is SGDLS and CDR2 is YYNGEE. V shed 0 bases and J shed 4 bases, with 10 bases lying between them. CDR3 region: CASSVGERSYGYTF. CDR3 sequence (DNA): TGTGCCAGCAGCGTAGGGGAACGGTCCTATGGCTACACCTTC.

The chain employs TRBV19 and TRBJ1-5, with D hard to call. Germline V gives CDR1 LNHDA, CDR2 SQIVND (reference sequence). V was shortened by 7 bases and J by 4 bases, with 14 bases between the two germline ends. The CDR3 loop spans 14 amino acids. CDR3 region: CASTSTFRNQPQHF. CDR3 nucleotide sequence: TGTGCCAGTACTTCGACTTTTCGAAATCAGCCCCAGCATTTT.

CDR3 loop: CASSPLLAADTQYF. The CDR3 DNA follows: TGTGCCAGCTCACCATTGCTAGCGGCAGATACGCAGTATTTT. The V and J genes are TRBV18 and TRBJ2-3; 7 nucleotides agree with TRBD2. The J segment lost 4 bases and the V segment lost 2 bases, leaving 3 bases of the junction unmatched. In germline, CDR1 is KGHSH, CDR2 LQKENI. The CDR3 runs 14 residues.

V is TRBV6-1 and J is TRBJ2-7; a possible D gene is TRBD2 (5 bases). Between the trimmed V and J ends, which lost 6 bases and 5 bases, there was a span of 20 bases. The CDR3 covers 15 residues. Germline values: CDR1 MNHNS, CDR2 SASEGT. The CDR3 loop is CASRASPTGLDEQYF. The CDR3 DNA reads TGTGCCAGCAGAGCAAGCCCGACGGGGTTGGACGAGCAGTACTTC.

This clone was counted many times. The chain has TRBV2 and TRBJ2-7; D is perhaps TRBD2 (6 bases). Looked up from germline, CDR1 is SNHLY and CDR2 is FYNNEI. The V gene lost 6 bases and the J gene lost 12 bases, with 18 bases spanning the gap. The CDR3 has 12 amino acids. This CDR3 reads CASRPTPAGGYF. In DNA form, the CDR3 reads TGTGCCAGCAGACCAACCCCAGCCGGGGGGTACTTC.

Concerning this clone itself: Other DNA sequences in this specimen translate into the identical CDR3. This chain links TRBV7-2 with TRBJ2-5, with a possible D match to TRBD2 (7 bases). Germline V gene sequence: CDR1 SGHTA, CDR2 FQGNSA. The V end lost 0 bases, the J end lost 5 bases, and 10 bases lay between the germline ends. The CDR3 has 14 amino acids. The CDR3 here is CASSLAGGGETQYF. DNA for the CDR3: TGTGCCAGCAGCTTAGCGGGAGGGGGGGAGACCCAGTACTTC.

This clone was seen a few times. This sequence joins TRBV9 and TRBJ2-3, with 7 bases fitting TRBD1. Germline V lookup: CDR1 SGDLS, CDR2 YYNGEE. Trimming at V came to 0 bases and at J to 5 bases, leaving 9 bases not matched to a gene. The CDR3 has 16 amino acids. The CDR3 region has the DNA TGTGCCAGCAGCGTAGAGGGACAGCCACAAGGAGATACGCAGTATTTT. Its protein product is CASSVEGQPQGDTQYF.

The rearrangement joins TRBV7-9 to TRBJ1-2; 10 bases match TRBD1. The CDR3 consists of 14 residues. V dropped 2 bases and J dropped 8; count of bases not matched to a gene: 5. The germline CDR1 and CDR2 sequences are SEHNR and FQNEAQ (reference sequence). The CDR3 DNA sequence: TGTGCCAGCAGCTTACTCGGGACAGGGGAAGGCTACACCTTC. Translation: CASSLLGTGEGYTF.

In this sample, this clone turned up a few times. CDR3 sequence reads: CASSVGDRNTEAFF. CDR3 sequence (DNA): TGTGCCAGCAGCGTAGGGGACAGGAACACTGAAGCTTTCTTT. The V and J genes are TRBV9 and TRBJ1-1, with TRBD1 identical over 7 bases. The J segment lost 1 base and the V segment lost 0 bases, leaving 0 bases of the junction unmatched. Looked up from germline, CDR1 is SGDLS and CDR2 is YYNGEE. The CDR3 is made up of 14 amino acids.

V gene TRBV14 combines with J gene TRBJ2-3; 8 positions agree with TRBD2. The CDR3 runs 16 residues. Unmatched junction bases numbered 6, after V lost 1 base and J lost 3 bases. Germline V lookup: CDR1 SGHDN, CDR2 FVKESK. This chain's CDR3 is CASSQAGGTVTDTQYF. DNA of the CDR3: TGTGCCAGCAGCCAAGCGGGGGGGACCGTAACAGATACGCAGTATTTT. Combining the CDR3 with reference TRBV14 and TRBJ2-3 gives the whole variable domain EAGVTQFPSHSVIEKGQTVTLRCDPISGHDNLYWYRRVMGKEIKFLLHFVKESKQDESGMPNNRFLAERTGGTYSTLKVQPAELEDSGVYFCASSQAGGTVTDTQYFGPGTRLTVL.

This clone was counted between two and nine times. J is TRBJ1-2 and V is TRBV10-3; D may be TRBD1 (5 bases). CDR3 length equals 13 residues. V was pared by 10 bases and J by 0 bases, with 12 bases between. Germline CDR1 reads ENHRY; CDR2 reads SYGVKD. CDR3 coding DNA: TGTGCCACGAAAGGGGCATCTAACTATGGCTACACCTTC. This codes for CATKGASNYGYTF.

The genes are TRBV5-1 and TRBJ1-1, with 9 nucleotides matching TRBD1. Germline-derived CDR1 and CDR2 are SGHRS and YFSETQ. V dropped 4 bases and J dropped 8; count of bases not matched to a gene: 9. The CDR3 sequence is 14 residues long. The CDR3 DNA sequence: TGCGCCAGCAGCCGAACCGGGACAGGGTTGGAAGCTTTCTTT. Its protein is CASSRTGTGLEAFF.

The chain has TRBV7-9 and TRBJ1-1; 10 positions match TRBD1. CDR1 and CDR2 from the germline V gene are SEHNR and FQNEAQ (reference sequence). The CDR3 loop spans 17 amino acids. J gave up 3 bases and V 2 bases, and 9 bases lay outside the gene matches. CDR3 nucleotides: TGTGCCAGCAGCTTACTTCGACAGGGGGCGCTGGACACTGAAGCTTTCTTT. Residues: CASSLLRQGALDTEAFF.

V usage is TRBV6-5 and J usage is TRBJ2-7; 10 positions agree with TRBD2. The V gene end was trimmed by 6 bases and the J gene end by 2 bases; junction bases not matched to a gene: 4. The CDR3 is 14 residues long. The germline V gene has CDR1 MNHEY and CDR2 SVGAGI. CDR3 DNA: TGTGCCAGCAGCCGGACTAGCGGCACCTACGAGCAGTACTTC. As protein: CASSRTSGTYEQYF.

V is TRBV5-4 and J is TRBJ2-1, with 16 bases fitting TRBD2. CDR1 is SGHNT, CDR2 YYREEE, per germline (reference sequence). V was pared by 3 bases and J by 5 bases, with 8 bases of the junction left unmatched. The CDR3 is 18 amino acids. CDR3 protein: CASSSGLAGGPMNNEQFF. The CDR3 bases are TGTGCCAGCAGCTCGGGACTAGCGGGGGGGCCTATGAACAATGAGCAGTTCTTC. The full variable domain, with the rest looked up from reference TRBV5-4 and TRBJ2-1, is ETGVTQSPTHLIKTRGQQVTLRCSSQSGHNTVSWYQQALGQGPQFIFQYYREEENGRGNFPPRFSGLQFPNYSSELNVNALELDDSALYLCASSSGLAGGPMNNEQFFGPGTRLTVL.

The chain combines TRBV5-1 with TRBJ2-7; 8 bases agree with TRBD1. Trimming at V came to 3 bases and at J to 0 bases, leaving 8 bases not matched to a gene. The CDR3 spans 16 residues. In germline, CDR1 is SGHRS, CDR2 YFSETQ. The CDR3 sequence: CASSWNKGQASYEQYF. CDR3 nucleotide sequence: TGCGCCAGCAGCTGGAACAAGGGACAGGCCTCCTACGAGCAGTACTTC.

This clone appeared a few times. V gene TRBV6-5 combines with J gene TRBJ2-3; D not certain. Looked up from germline, CDR1 is MNHEY and CDR2 is SVGAGI. The germline V and J ends were trimmed by 0 bases and 2 bases, with 3 bases remaining between them. The CDR3 extends over 13 amino acids. The CDR3 DNA sequence: TGTGCCAGCAGTTACTCCCCCACAGATACGCAGTATTTT. Translated, it gives CASSYSPTDTQYF.

Here the CDR3 DNA reads TGTGCCAGCCGATTACAGGGCTGGGTGAACACTGAAGCTTTCTTT. This gives the protein CASRLQGWVNTEAFF. This chain connects TRBV2 to TRBJ1-1; the D gene is possibly TRBD1 (6 bases). The germline CDR1 and CDR2 sequences are SNHLY and FYNNEI. V was trimmed by 8 bases and J by 0 bases, leaving 16 bases between them. This CDR3 has 15 residues.

Comments on this clone: Other DNA sequences in the sample encode the same CDR3. The chain carries TRBV5-1 and TRBJ1-2; 10 bases map to TRBD1. This CDR3 is built from 13 residues. The trim removed 4 bases at V and 8 bases at J, leaving 5 bases unmatched. CDR1 SGHRS and CDR2 YFSETQ come from the germline V gene. This CDR3 reads CASSPGQGGGYTF. The CDR3 region has the DNA TGCGCCAGCAGCCCCGGACAGGGGGGCGGCTACACCTTC.

The J gene is TRBJ2-7, the V gene TRBV30; D is unclear. Trimming left V 4 bases short and J 4 bases short, with 11 bases between. The germline CDR1 and CDR2 sequences are GTSNPN and SVGIG (reference sequence). The CDR3 has 12 amino acids. This chain's CDR3 is CAWNRLGYEQYF. The CDR3, as DNA: TGTGCCTGGAACAGATTGGGGTACGAGCAGTACTTC.

CDR3 in DNA: TGTGCCTGGAGTCTCGGTGGACATCTATCTTCCTACGAGCAGTACTTC. It translates to CAWSLGGHLSSYEQYF. This chain links TRBV30 with TRBJ2-7, with D possibly being TRBD1 (5 bases). Germline-derived CDR1 and CDR2 are GTSNPN and SVGIG (reference sequence). The CDR3 length is 16 residues. V lost 2 bases, J lost 1 base, and 18 bases lay in between.

The sample holds a few counts of this clone. The chain joins TRBV28 to TRBJ2-1; D possibly corresponds to TRBD1 (6 bases). Germline CDR1 reads MDHEN; CDR2 reads SYDVKM. The CDR3 sequence is 12 residues long. V lost 7 bases to trimming and J lost 8 bases, with 12 bases between them. The chain's CDR3 is CASNEQGYEQFF. The CDR3 coding sequence is TGTGCCAGCAACGAACAGGGTTATGAGCAGTTCTTC. Supplemented by reference TRBV28 and TRBJ2-1, the full variable domain reads DVKVTQSSRYLVKRTGEKVFLECVQDMDHENMFWYRQDPGLGLRLIYFSYDVKMKEKGDIPEGYSVSREKKERFSLILESASTNQTSMYLCASNEQGYEQFFGPGTRLTVL.

This clone was detected a few times. The chain recombines TRBV7-9 with TRBJ1-1; 8 positions match TRBD1. Germline CDR1 SEHNR, CDR2 FQNEAQ (reference sequence). CDR3 size: 15 residues. J gave up 1 base and V 4 bases, and 5 bases lay outside the gene matches. In DNA, the CDR3 is TGTGCCAGCAGCTACTACGGACAGGGGAACACTGAAGCTTTCTTT. This codes for CASSYYGQGNTEAFF.

The sample holds a few counts of this clone. In DNA, the CDR3 is TGTGCCAGCAGCTTGGGACTCCTCTACGAGCAGTACTTC. Translation gives CASSLGLLYEQYF. The gene calls are TRBV5-6 and TRBJ2-7; D is uncertain. CDR1 is SGHDT, CDR2 YYEEEE, per germline. The V end was cut by 0 bases, the J end by 3 bases, with 7 bases between. CDR3 length: 13 residues.

The CDR3 DNA follows: TGTGCCAGCAGCTCCCAAAACACCGGGGAGCTGTTTTTT. Protein: CASSSQNTGELFF. The rearrangement uses TRBV11-2 and TRBJ2-2; D gene ambiguous. Trimming left V 4 bases short and J 2 bases short, with 5 bases between. This CDR3 region has 13 residues. The germline CDR1 and CDR2 sequences are SGHAT and FQNNGV.

The gene calls are TRBV5-4 and TRBJ2-1; D may be TRBD2 (5 bases). Germline values: CDR1 SGHNT, CDR2 YYREEE (reference sequence). This CDR3 contains 14 residues. V shed 4 bases and J shed 5 bases, with 13 bases lying between them. The DNA for the CDR3 is TGTGCCAGCAGCAAACGTCAAGCGGACAATGAGCAGTTCTTC. This sequence encodes CASSKRQADNEQFF.

This clone was counted between two and nine times. The chain uses TRBV29-1 and TRBJ2-3; unclear D gene. In germline, CDR1 is SQVTM, CDR2 ANQGSEA. V was cut by 1 base and J by 5 bases, with 7 bases left in between. The CDR3 totals 12 residues. The CDR3 sequence is CSVEVTLDTQYF. The CDR3 region has the DNA TGCAGCGTTGAAGTGACTCTAGATACGCAGTATTTT.

This clone was counted many times. The CDR3 sequence: CASSRLAGGPNEQFF. The CDR3 DNA sequence: TGTGCCAGCAGCCGACTAGCGGGGGGGCCAAATGAGCAGTTCTTC. This chain links TRBV11-2 with TRBJ2-1; TRBD2 aligns across 14 bases. The germline V gene encodes CDR1 SGHAT and CDR2 FQNNGV. J lost 7 bases, V lost 5 bases, and 4 bases had no gene match. The CDR3 contains 15 residues.